In its sample, the clone carrying this T cell receptor (beta chain) was seen a few times. In the original analysis: Nucleated cell counts were estimated from reference gene primer amplification. The table came from immunoSEQ multiplex PCR; TCRdb's copy has only in-frame clones and leaves some out. Clonal size and the V and J genes are those of that table, whereas D and trimming came from the DNA. The sample holds 130,000 to 150,000 clones; roughly four fifths are singletons and the top ten take approximately 16%. The entry originates in a study of blood T cell repertoires in COVID-19. Overall study: COVID-19 samples from acute and convalescent phases originated in the United States, Italy and Spain. In each case, the material was cDNA or gDNA derived from T cells, B-cell-depleted T cells, or PBMCs.

The sequence was obtained from a human donor with acute or convalescent COVID-19. The donor label of this sample is uncertain. The source material was peripheral blood.

CDR3 residues: CASNTAQDWNEKLFF. The DNA for the CDR3 is TGTGCCAGTAACACCGCCCAGGATTGGAATGAAAAACTGTTTTTT. The chain links TRBV19 to TRBJ1-4; D unclear. The CDR3 runs to 15 residues. Trimming stripped 7 bases from V and 5 bases from J, with 17 bases between. Germline values: CDR1 LNHDA, CDR2 SQIVND (reference sequence).